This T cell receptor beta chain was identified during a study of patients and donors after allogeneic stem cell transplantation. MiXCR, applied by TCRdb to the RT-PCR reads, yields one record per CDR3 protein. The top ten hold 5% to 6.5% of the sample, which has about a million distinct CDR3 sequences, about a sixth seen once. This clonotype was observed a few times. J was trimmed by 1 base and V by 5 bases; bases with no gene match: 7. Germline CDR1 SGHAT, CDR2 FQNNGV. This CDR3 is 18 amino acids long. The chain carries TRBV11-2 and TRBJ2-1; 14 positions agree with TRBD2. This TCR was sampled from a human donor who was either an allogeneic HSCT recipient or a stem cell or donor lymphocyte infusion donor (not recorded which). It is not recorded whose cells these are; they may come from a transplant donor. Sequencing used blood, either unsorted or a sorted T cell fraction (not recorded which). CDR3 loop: CASSPGLAGAPSYNEQFF. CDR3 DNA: TGTGCCAGCAGCCCGGGACTAGCGGGGGCCCCATCCTACAATGAGCAGTTCTTC.